Shown below are 24 T cell receptor beta chains from a single sample sequenced in a study of blood T cell repertoires in COVID-19. Profiled with immunoSEQ multiplex PCR; TCRdb holds only in-frame clones, not every one. The sample has 100,000 to 150,000 clones, 79% seen once. The sequenced sample consisted of peripheral blood. The receptors shown here come from a man aged 35 to 55 with active or convalescent COVID-19.

V and J are TRBV4-3 and TRBJ1-3; the match to TRBD1 covers 7 bases. Per the germline V gene, CDR1 is LGHNA and CDR2 is YSLEER. With 0 bases clipped from V and 0 bases from J, the junction kept 2 bases outside the gene matches. This CDR3 has 16 residues. The CDR3 DNA follows: TGCGCCAGCAGCCAAGAAGGGGGCGCCTCTGGAAACACCATATATTTT. Amino acid sequence: CASSQEGGASGNTIYF.

The chain uses TRBV9 and TRBJ2-3, with D possibly TRBD2 on 6 matching bases. The CDR3 is 14 residues long. The germline CDR1 and CDR2 sequences are SGDLS and YYNGEE. With 0 bases removed from V and 5 bases from J, the gap between germline ends came to 10 bases. The CDR3 DNA reads TGTGCCAGCAGCGTAGACCTAGCGAAAGATACGCAGTATTTT. Protein product: CASSVDLAKDTQYF.

The rearrangement uses TRBV25-1 and TRBJ1-2, with unresolved D. V lost 1 base and J lost 1, with 10 bases in between. Germline lookup yields CDR1 MGHDK and CDR2 SYGVNS. The CDR3 runs 15 residues. The CDR3 nucleotides are TGTGCCAGCAGTGAATCTCAGGTTGTTAACTATGGCTACACCTTC. Protein product: CASSESQVVNYGYTF.

The chain joins TRBV4-3 to TRBJ1-1; perhaps TRBD1 as D (6 bases). The CDR3 is made up of 14 amino acids. Germline V gene sequence: CDR1 LGHNA, CDR2 YSLEER. V was shortened by 4 bases and J by 2 bases, with 11 bases between the two germline ends. The CDR3 reads CASSRGGSNTEAFF. DNA of the CDR3: TGCGCCAGCAGCCGCGGGGGCAGCAACACTGAAGCTTTCTTT.

This clone appeared a single time. The DNA of the CDR3 is TGTGCCAGCAGTTACCGGGACACCGTTGATCCCCAGTACTTC. Protein sequence: CASSYRDTVDPQYF. This chain links TRBV6-2 or TRBV6-3 with TRBJ2-5; weak D call: TRBD1 (6 bases). The CDR3 has 14 amino acids. V lost 2 bases and J lost 9, with 16 bases in between. In germline, CDR1 is MNHEY, CDR2 SVGEGT.

The chain is built from TRBV4-2 and TRBJ2-1, with 10 bases aligning to TRBD2. The CDR3 sequence is 16 residues long. CDR1 and CDR2 from the germline V gene are LGHNA and YNFKEQ. V gave up 1 base and J gave up 3 bases; unmatched junction bases: 3. The CDR3 bases are TGTGCCAGCAGCCAAGGAGGACTAGCGGACTACAATGAGCAGTTCTTC. Amino acids: CASSQGGLADYNEQFF.

The chain carries TRBV4-3 and TRBJ2-3, with 11 nucleotides matching TRBD2. The ends lost 0 bases at V and 7 bases at J; junction bases unmatched: 6. Looked up from germline, CDR1 is LGHNA and CDR2 is YSLEER. The CDR3 covers 16 residues. This CDR3 reads CASSQDLLAGGYTQYF. CDR3 DNA: TGCGCCAGCAGCCAAGATCTTCTAGCGGGGGGTTATACGCAGTATTTT.

The rearrangement links TRBV4-2 to TRBJ1-2; D possibly corresponds to TRBD1 (5 bases). Germline assignment: CDR1 LGHNA and CDR2 YNFKEQ. Trimming stripped 0 bases from V and 4 bases from J, with 12 bases between. The CDR3 contains 15 residues. The CDR3 loop reads CASSQDAGQVYGYTF. CDR3 DNA: TGTGCCAGCAGCCAAGATGCCGGACAAGTCTATGGCTACACCTTC.

This chain uses TRBV27 with TRBJ2-1, with D perhaps TRBD2 (5 bases). From germline, CDR1 is MNHEY and CDR2 SMNVEV (reference sequence). The V end was cut by 6 bases, the J end by 10 bases, with 16 bases between. CDR3 length: 13 residues. This CDR3 reads CASSPVGTGEQFF. CDR3 nucleotides: TGTGCCAGCAGCCCCGTCGGTACGGGGGAGCAGTTCTTC.

The J gene is TRBJ1-5, the V gene TRBV2; TRBD1 agrees at 7 bases. Germline V gives CDR1 SNHLY, CDR2 FYNNEI. This CDR3 contains 15 residues. V shed 8 bases and J 3 bases; nucleotides not matched to a gene: 10. This chain's CDR3 is CASAKRDRDNQPQHF. Written as DNA, the CDR3 is TGTGCCAGCGCCAAGCGTGACAGGGACAATCAGCCCCAGCATTTT.

The chain combines TRBV19 with TRBJ2-2, with a tentative D call TRBD1 (5 bases). The germline V and J ends were trimmed by 6 bases and 5 bases, with 22 bases remaining between them. The CDR3 spans 17 residues. The germline CDR1 and CDR2 sequences are LNHDA and SQIVND (reference sequence). CDR3: CASSPFRGQGATGELFF. The CDR3, as DNA: TGTGCCAGTAGCCCATTCAGAGGACAAGGGGCGACCGGGGAGCTGTTTTTT.

This clone was picked up many times. This chain links TRBV5-4 with TRBJ2-7, with D possibly being TRBD1 (6 bases). CDR3 length: 14 amino acids. Trimming removed 5 bases from V and 2 bases from J, with 14 bases in between. CDR1 and CDR2 (germline): SGHNT, YYREEE (reference sequence). CDR3 coding DNA: TGTGCCAGCAGACCACAGGGTGTCACCTACGAGCAGTACTTC. This gives the protein CASRPQGVTYEQYF.

This clone has a single count. The rearrangement links TRBV5-1 to TRBJ1-2, with D possibly matching TRBD1 (6 bases). This CDR3 is 16 amino acids long. V dropped 0 bases and J dropped 2 bases, with 14 bases sitting between them. Germline V CDR1 and CDR2: SGHRS, YFSETQ. The CDR3 is CASSLEGVGQNYGYTF. The DNA of the CDR3 is TGCGCCAGCAGCTTGGAGGGGGTGGGCCAAAACTATGGCTACACCTTC.

V is TRBV19 and J is TRBJ1-2; the D is unclear. The CDR3 is 13 residues long. CDR1 and CDR2 (germline): LNHDA, SQIVND (reference sequence). The germline V and J ends were trimmed by 1 base and 7 bases, with 10 bases remaining between them. This chain's CDR3 is CASSIGKGAGYTF. CDR3 coding DNA: TGTGCCAGTAGTATAGGAAAGGGAGCTGGCTACACCTTC.

The genes are TRBV7-2 and TRBJ1-6, with 8 bases fitting TRBD1. Germline lookup yields CDR1 SGHTA and CDR2 FQGNSA. V lost 0 bases and J lost 11; bases outside the gene matches: 0. CDR3 size: 13 residues. The CDR3 bases are TGTGCCAGCAGCTTAGCACAGGGGGCACCCCTCCACTTT. Protein: CASSLAQGAPLHF.

V usage is TRBV5-1 and J usage is TRBJ2-7; 8 positions match TRBD2. V was pared by 4 bases and J by 2 bases, with 8 bases of the junction left unmatched. The germline gives CDR1 SGHRS, CDR2 YFSETQ. The CDR3 extends over 15 amino acids. The chain's CDR3 is CASSPQAAGAYEQYF. CDR3 in DNA: TGCGCCAGCAGCCCCCAGGCAGCGGGGGCCTACGAGCAGTACTTC.

In its sample, this clone was seen once. J is TRBJ1-4 and V is TRBV7-9, with D perhaps TRBD1 (6 bases). The length of the CDR3 is 14 residues. V lost 4 bases to trimming and J lost 8 bases, with 14 bases between them. Per the germline V gene, CDR1 is SEHNR and CDR2 is FQNEAQ (reference sequence). The DNA of the CDR3 is TGTGCCAGCAGCTCGGGGGGCCCGGGGGAAAAACTGTTTTTT. Its protein is CASSSGGPGEKLFF.

The chain recombines TRBV11-2 with TRBJ2-5; D is perhaps TRBD2 (5 bases). The CDR3 consists of 14 residues. The V end was cut by 5 bases, the J end by 7 bases, with 17 bases between. The germline CDR1 and CDR2 sequences are SGHAT and FQNNGV. CDR3 residues: CASSPLVSEGTQYF. DNA of the CDR3: TGTGCCAGCAGCCCCCTTGTTAGCGAGGGGACCCAGTACTTC.

The V gene is TRBV5-4, the J gene TRBJ1-1; tentatively, D is TRBD1 (5 bases). Germline CDR1 reads SGHNT; CDR2 reads YYREEE (reference sequence). Trimming shortened V by 1 base and J by 2 bases, and 9 bases separated the two germline ends. This CDR3 is 14 amino acids long. The CDR3 loop reads CASSLKGPNTEAFF. DNA for the CDR3: TGTGCCAGCAGCTTGAAGGGGCCTAACACTGAAGCTTTCTTT. Based on the CDR3 plus reference TRBV5-4 and TRBJ1-1, the full variable domain is ETGVTQSPTHLIKTRGQQVTLRCSSQSGHNTVSWYQQALGQGPQFIFQYYREEENGRGNFPPRFSGLQFPNYSSELNVNALELDDSALYLCASSLKGPNTEAFFGQGTRLTVV.

This chain uses TRBV3-1 (or the pseudogene TRBV3-2) with TRBJ2-1; TRBD2 matches 13 bases. Germline assignment: CDR1 LGHDT and CDR2 YNNKEL (reference sequence). V gave up 1 base and J gave up 13 bases; unmatched junction bases: 7. This CDR3 has 15 amino acids. CDR3 sequence (DNA): TGTGCCAGCAGCCAAGCTCTGACTAGCGGGAGGTCACAGTTCTTC. This sequence encodes CASSQALTSGRSQFF.

The rearrangement joins TRBV27 to TRBJ2-1, with 8 bases matching TRBD2. After removal of 2 bases from V and 6 bases from J, the junction contained 6 bases not matched to a gene. CDR1 and CDR2 (germline): MNHEY, SMNVEV (reference sequence). This CDR3 is built from 15 residues. The CDR3 sequence: CASSLPGLGFNEQFF. The DNA of the CDR3 is TGTGCCAGCAGTTTACCGGGACTAGGCTTCAATGAGCAGTTCTTC.

The J gene is TRBJ1-2, the V gene TRBV7-2, with D possibly TRBD1 on 6 matching bases. CDR1 is SGHTA, CDR2 FQGNSA, per germline. The CDR3 totals 13 residues. Deletions cut 3 bases from V and 7 bases from J, with 12 bases between. As DNA, the CDR3 is TGTGCCAGCAGCTTCAAACAGGGTTCTGGCTACACCTTC. This translates into CASSFKQGSGYTF.

This chain links TRBV11-1 with TRBJ2-7, with TRBD2 as a possible D gene (6 bases). V lost 5 bases, J lost 3 bases, and 11 bases lay in between. This CDR3 spans 13 amino acids. Germline V gives CDR1 SGHAT, CDR2 FQDESV (reference sequence). The CDR3: CASSEAGVYEQYF. The CDR3, as DNA: TGTGCCAGCAGCGAAGCGGGTGTCTACGAGCAGTACTTC.

The genes are TRBV15 and TRBJ1-2; 7 nucleotides align to TRBD1. Germline V gives CDR1 LNHNV, CDR2 YYDKDF (reference sequence). V was pared by 5 bases and J by 7 bases, with 7 bases of the junction left unmatched. CDR3 size: 13 residues. CDR3 protein: CATSQDREGGYTF. CDR3 nucleotides: TGTGCCACCAGCCAAGACAGGGAAGGTGGCTACACCTTC.